These T cell receptor beta chains were read from a single sample in a study of shared clonotypes between healthy human individuals. Some clones are missing from TCRdb's copy, which holds only in-frame ones; the method was immunoSEQ multiplex PCR. The table includes about half a million clones, around three quarters detected once. The sequenced material came from PBMCs. Receptors originate from a woman in her thirties or forties in good health. Some clones in this sample may be carry-over from other donors' samples. The CDR3 runs from the conserved cysteine through the conserved F or W. D genes are given only for firm matches. For some rows the clone size is stated as once, few or many, or as a class when expanded; others skip it.

D: NA
J: TRBJ2-3
size: NA
V: TRBV21-1
DNA: TGTGCCAGCAGTTGCCCCGATACGCAGTATTTT
CDR3: CASSCPDTQYF

D: TRBD2
J: TRBJ2-1
size: NA
V: TRBV18
DNA: TGTGCCACAATTCTAGCGGGAGGAGGTGATGAGCAGTTCTTC
CDR3: CATILAGGGDEQFF

D: NA
J: TRBJ2-1
size: NA
V: TRBV5-8
DNA: TGTGCCAGCAGCTTCGGCCTATTCGAGCAGTTCTTC
CDR3: CASSFGLFEQFF

D: NA
J: TRBJ2-5
size: once
V: TRBV5-4
DNA: TGTGCCAGCAGCTTTGGGCTAGCGTGGACGGAGACCCAGTACTTC
CDR3: CASSFGLAWTETQYF

D: TRBD1
J: TRBJ2-7
size: NA
V: TRBV5-4
DNA: TGTGCCAGCAGCACCGGGACAGGGGACCGCGAGCAGTACTTC
CDR3: CASSTGTGDREQYF

D: NA
J: TRBJ1-1
size: NA
V: TRBV18
DNA: TGTGCCAGCTCGTCCGGGACACCTTTTACTGAAGCTTTCTTT
CDR3: CASSSGTPFTEAFF

D: NA
J: TRBJ2-1
size: few
V: TRBV15
DNA: TGTGCCACCAGCAGATATACAGGGAGCTCCTACAATGAGCAGTTCTTC
CDR3: CATSRYTGSSYNEQFF

D: NA
J: TRBJ2-2
size: few
V: TRBV7-6
DNA: TGTGCCAGCAGCTCAAATGGGGGCAGGGGTCACACCGGAGAGCTGTTTTTT
CDR3: CASSSNGGRGHTGELFF

D: TRBD1
J: TRBJ1-1
size: NA
V: TRBV11-2
DNA: TGTGCCAGCAGCCCCAGGGGGGGCAACACTGAAGCTTTCTTT
CDR3: CASSPRGGNTEAFF

D: NA
J: TRBJ1-5
size: few
V: TRBV11-2
DNA: TGTGCCAGCAGCGGGGGGCCCAATCAGCCCCAGCATTTT
CDR3: CASSGGPNQPQHF

D: NA
J: TRBJ2-1
size: NA
V: TRBV6-9
DNA: TGTGCCAGCGGGTACAATGAGCAGTTCTTC
CDR3: CASGYNEQFF

D: TRBD1
J: TRBJ2-3
size: NA
V: TRBV7-9
DNA: TGTGCCAGCAAAACAGGGGGCCCTACAGATACGCAGTATTTT
CDR3: CASKTGGPTDTQYF

D: NA
J: TRBJ2-7
size: once
V: TRBV7-2
DNA: TGTGCCAGCAGCTCCGGCCGCACAATCTACGAGCAGTACTTC
CDR3: CASSSGRTIYEQYF

D: NA
J: TRBJ1-2
size: NA
V: TRBV11-2
DNA: TGTGCCAGCGGGGGAGAGGGGACGTATGGCTACACCTTC
CDR3: CASGGEGTYGYTF

D: NA
J: TRBJ2-5
size: NA
V: TRBV2
DNA: TGTGCCAGCAACACTAGGGGGGCCCAAGAGACCCAGTACTTC
CDR3: CASNTRGAQETQYF

D: NA
J: TRBJ2-7
size: once
V: TRBV7-9
DNA: TGTGCCAGCAGCCTTCACTACGAGCAGTACTTC
CDR3: CASSLHYEQYF

D: TRBD2
J: TRBJ2-1
size: NA
V: TRBV28
DNA: TGTGCCAGCAGGGAAGGGACTATTGAGCAGTTCTTC
CDR3: CASREGTIEQFF

D: NA
J: TRBJ1-2
size: NA
V: TRBV27
DNA: TGTGCCAGCAGCTCCCGGAGAGGATCCCGGGGAAGCTATGGCTACACCTTC
CDR3: CASSSRRGSRGSYGYTF

D: TRBD1
J: TRBJ2-3
size: NA
V: TRBV29-1
DNA: TGCAGCGTTCCGACAGGGGGCATCGATACGCAGTATTTT
CDR3: CSVPTGGIDTQYF

D: NA
J: TRBJ2-2
size: NA
V: TRBV19
DNA: TGTGCCAGTAGTATGGTGGGTCCCGGGGAGCTGTTTTTT
CDR3: CASSMVGPGELFF

D: NA
J: TRBJ2-1
size: NA
V: TRBV2
DNA: TGTGCCAGCACTAAGGACCACTTCTACAATGAGCAGTTCTTC
CDR3: CASTKDHFYNEQFF

D: NA
J: TRBJ2-1
size: NA
V: TRBV7-2
DNA: TGTGCCAGCAGCTTATTGGCCCTTTACAATGAGCAGTTCTTC
CDR3: CASSLLALYNEQFF

D: TRBD1
J: TRBJ2-7
size: NA
V: TRBV6-6
DNA: TGTGCCAGCAGCTCAGGGACAGCCTCCTACGAGCAGTACTTC
CDR3: CASSSGTASYEQYF

D: NA
J: TRBJ2-1
size: NA
V: TRBV28
DNA: TGTGCCAGCAGTTTATTGGAGGTTGAGCAGTTCTTC
CDR3: CASSLLEVEQFF

D: NA
J: TRBJ2-1
size: NA
V: TRBV27
DNA: TGTGCCAGCAGTCCCCCGGGACGGCGATTACTACAGCCCAATGAGCAGTTCTTC
CDR3: CASSPPGRRLLQPNEQFF

D: TRBD2
J: TRBJ2-1
size: NA
V: TRBV11-2
DNA: TGTGCCAGCAGCGACGGGACTAGCGGGGCCAACAATGAGCAGTTCTTC
CDR3: CASSDGTSGANNEQFF

D: NA
J: TRBJ1-2
size: NA
V: TRBV5-5
DNA: TGTGCCAGCACCATCTTGGGGAGGACAGACATCTATGGCTACACCTTC
CDR3: CASTILGRTDIYGYTF